The 11 T cell receptor beta chains below come from one sample, sequenced in a study of T cell repertoires in cytomegalovirus infection. A single record per CDR3 protein comes from TCRdb applying MiXCR to the reads. The table includes roughly 500,000 distinct CDR3 sequences, about 10% detected once. Sequenced material: PBMCs. Receptors were obtained from a human donor in good health (CMV status not recorded). Some clones in this sample may be carry-over from other donors' samples.

This clonotype occurred many times. The chain has TRBV12-3 or TRBV12-4 and TRBJ2-2; 7 bases align to TRBD1. The length of the CDR3 is 14 residues. Trimming removed 9 bases from V and 2 bases from J; junction bases left unmatched: 6. The CDR3 sequence is CASRDRDNTGELFF. CDR3 sequence (DNA): TGTGCCAGTCGGGACAGAGATAACACCGGGGAGCTGTTTTTT.

This clonotype came up many times. The CDR3: CASSGPRGAGNTIYF. CDR3 in DNA: TGTGCCAGCAGTGGACCACGGGGGGCTGGAAACACCATATATTTT. V is TRBV12-3 or TRBV12-4 and J is TRBJ1-3, with D maybe TRBD1 (5 bases). V lost 5 bases and J lost 2, with 13 bases in between. The CDR3 spans 15 residues.

This clonotype showed up many times. This sequence joins TRBV7-2 and TRBJ2-1; D ambiguous. The germline V gene encodes CDR1 SGHTA and CDR2 FQGNSA. This CDR3 has 14 amino acids. Between the trimmed V and J ends, which lost 4 bases and 12 bases, there was a span of 19 bases. CDR3: CASSSRQSTMTQFF. CDR3 coding DNA: TGTGCCAGCAGCTCCCGGCAGAGTACAATGACGCAGTTCTTC.

The chain has TRBV27 and TRBJ2-7, with D perhaps TRBD1 (5 bases). CDR3 length: 14 amino acids. V was cut by 8 bases and J by 7 bases, with 21 bases left in between. The germline V gene encodes CDR1 MNHEY and CDR2 SMNVEV (reference sequence). CDR3 residues: CASLGQFILREQYF. CDR3 coding DNA: TGTGCCAGCCTAGGACAATTCATTCTACGAGAGCAGTACTTC.

This clonotype came up a few times. CDR3 protein: CASGGVGYGYTF. The CDR3 nucleotides read TGTGCCAGCGGTGGAGTCGGCTATGGCTACACCTTC. The chain is built from TRBV6-5 and TRBJ1-2; D gene uncertain. The V end lost 8 bases, the J end lost 4 bases, and 11 bases lay between the germline ends. CDR1 and CDR2 (germline): MNHEY, SVGAGI. This CDR3 has 12 residues.

This clonotype has ten or more counts. V is TRBV18 and J is TRBJ2-7; D not resolved. Germline CDR1 and CDR2: KGHSH and LQKENI. Trimming took off 4 bases at V and 7 bases at J, with 8 bases between the two ends. The CDR3 length is 11 residues. As DNA, the CDR3 is TGTGCCAGCTCACTTAACGGAGAGCAGTACTTC. Translation gives CASSLNGEQYF.

This clonotype showed up many times. The chain uses TRBV28 and TRBJ2-1, with D perhaps TRBD2 (5 bases). This CDR3 spans 14 amino acids. The germline V gene encodes CDR1 MDHEN and CDR2 SYDVKM. V dropped 0 bases and J dropped 16 bases, with 19 bases sitting between them. The CDR3 loop is CASSLWQTQRRPFF. The CDR3 region has the DNA TGTGCCAGCAGTTTATGGCAAACCCAGCGGAGACCTTTCTTC. Full variable domain (remainder filled in from reference TRBV28 and TRBJ2-1): DVKVTQSSRYLVKRTGEKVFLECVQDMDHENMFWYRQDPGLGLRLIYFSYDVKMKEKGDIPEGYSVSREKKERFSLILESASTNQTSMYLCASSLWQTQRRPFFGPGTRLTVL.

This clonotype was seen repeatedly, ten times or more. This chain uses TRBV10-2 with TRBJ2-3, with 8 bases that match TRBD2. This CDR3 is built from 14 residues. Germline lookup yields CDR1 WSHSY and CDR2 SAAADI. Unmatched junction bases numbered 7, after V lost 5 bases and J lost 6 bases. CDR3 residues: CASSRLAPWDTQYF. DNA of the CDR3: TGCGCCAGCAGTCGACTAGCGCCCTGGGATACGCAGTATTTT.

The chain carries TRBV20-1 and TRBJ1-3; D is ambiguous. The germline V gene encodes CDR1 DFQATT and CDR2 SNEGSKA (reference sequence). Trimming cost V 3 bases and J 0 bases, with 15 bases left between them. This CDR3 spans 16 amino acids. Written as DNA, the CDR3 is TGCAGTGCTAGGGGGAAGACACCAAGCTCTGGAAACACCATATATTTT. As protein: CSARGKTPSSGNTIYF.

This clonotype was detected ten times or more. The chain uses TRBV29-1 and TRBJ1-4; tentative D call: TRBD1 (5 bases). V was clipped by 7 bases and J by 3 bases, with 12 bases between them. Germline V gene lookup returns CDR1 SQVTM and CDR2 ANQGSEA. The CDR3 totals 13 residues. CDR3 amino acids: CSARQSPNEKLFF. The DNA of the CDR3 is TGCAGCGCACGACAGAGCCCTAATGAAAAACTGTTTTTT.

This clonotype has ten or more counts. This chain links TRBV19 with TRBJ2-2; the D gene is possibly TRBD1 (6 bases). The CDR3 is 16 amino acids. Germline V lookup: CDR1 LNHDA, CDR2 SQIVND (reference sequence). Trimming removed 2 bases at V and 5 bases at J, with 15 bases between. The CDR3: CASSIQGSLGTGELFF. As DNA, the CDR3 is TGTGCCAGTAGTATACAGGGGTCGCTCGGGACCGGGGAGCTGTTTTTT.